The entry below describes one TCR beta chain. This clone's antigen is unknown. This record comes from a study of T cells expressing NK-cell markers (dated by TCRdb to 2020 to 2021). About the investigation overall: About eight donors provided sorted CD3+CD56+NKG2C+, CD3+CD56+NKG2C- and CD3+CD56-NKG2C+ T-cell subsets, whose TCR beta-chain repertoires were profiled. The libraries were sequenced on Illumina HiSeq 2000/2500, MiSeq or NextSeq, producing 2 x 150 bp reads. Randomly selected healthy volunteers, three men and five women, were used as the eight sequenced donors. Of the eight sequenced donors, seven were found to be HCMV-seropositive and one was found to be HCMV-seronegative.

Broad study findings and their caveats: Those dominant clonotypes were again the most abundant among CD3+CD56-NKG2C+ cells in a handful of donors, at roughly 28.3-60.1%. It remained unclear whether the expanded NKG2C-expressing T cell clones were specific for HCMV antigens. In roughly six donors, the dominant CD3+CD56+NKG2C+ clonotypes were among the top 10 CD8+ clonotypes and accounted for roughly 1.0-8% of CD8+ T cells.

To determine HCMV serostatus, a commercial ELISA kit was used to detect HCMV-specific IgG in serum. Ficoll density gradient centrifugation was used to isolate peripheral blood mononuclear cells from blood. There are 12 amino acids in the CDR3, from cysteine to phenylalanine inclusive. Only the protein sequence is given. Per the germline V gene, SQVTM is the CDR1 and ANQGSEA is the CDR2. The listed sequencing device is Illumina HiSeq 2000. 5'RACE template switching, by which a universal primer site and unique molecular identifiers were added, was used to make TCR beta cDNA libraries. cDNA synthesis was primed from the TCR beta constant segment and was followed by two successive PCR amplification steps. The study's own analysis went as follows. MIGEC was used to demultiplex reads and group the reads by UMI, and MiTCR was used to assemble and quantify clonotypes. To exclude erroneous sequences, any TCR cDNA sequence not supported by at least two reads was discarded. Downstream repertoire analysis used the tcR package, and clonotypes were matched across fractions by CDR3 nucleotide sequence plus V segment. VDJmatch was used to annotate antigen specificity against VDJdb, with one amino acid substitution in CDR3 permitted. The reads underwent TCRdb reprocessing, giving one record for each CDR3 protein sequence and no DNA. It is TCRdb's table, rather than the study itself, that gives the V and J calls and clone size. The sample's clone listing holds some 500,000 distinct CDR3 sequences. The leading ten clones occupy 1.4% of the sample.

The rearrangement joined TRBV29-1 to TRBJ1-2; TCRdb's D call of TRBD1 is untestable without DNA. The receptor's source is a woman between 50 and 59 years old in good health. Donor details come from another sample of the same person, matched by shared clones. Source material: blood T cells: a sorted CD56 or NKG2C T cell subset, CD4+ or CD8+ T cells, or bulk PBMC T cells (not recorded which). Here the CDR3 is given as CSVAKGNYGYTF.